The clone carrying this T cell receptor beta chain occurred a few times. Its antigen is unidentified. Other DNA sequences of this sample code for an identical CDR3. The sample is drawn from a study of memory B cells and T cells in multiple sclerosis. Data came from immunoSEQ multiplex PCR; TCRdb stores just in-frame clones and leaves some out. The sample includes 30,000 to 40,000 clones, around 86% seen only once; the top ten take approximately 2.6%. The study's findings and limits: Shared clonotype counts depended on differing compartment clone-set sizes and were normalized.

CFSE-dim autoproliferating and CFSE-high non-proliferating T cells from unstimulated culture were sequenced separately. Replicate wells were pooled after six to seven days of stimulus-free culture of about 47 million CFSE-labeled PBMCs. CFSE at 0.45 to 0.65 uM labeled the PBMCs, which were then cultured unstimulated. This CDR3 spans 16 amino acids. Germline V gene data show CDR1 as SGHTA and CDR2 as FQGTGA. V dropped 6 bases and J dropped 5; count of bases not matched to a gene: 13. This clonotype was obtained from a human donor with multiple sclerosis. The sample taken for sequencing was PBMCs from blood kept in culture. The chain joins TRBV7-3 to TRBJ1-5; TRBD1 matches 7 bases. CDR3 loop: CASRLQGTEGYQPQHF. CDR3 nucleotide sequence: TGTGCCAGCAGACTACAGGGGACAGAAGGCTATCAGCCCCAGCATTTT.